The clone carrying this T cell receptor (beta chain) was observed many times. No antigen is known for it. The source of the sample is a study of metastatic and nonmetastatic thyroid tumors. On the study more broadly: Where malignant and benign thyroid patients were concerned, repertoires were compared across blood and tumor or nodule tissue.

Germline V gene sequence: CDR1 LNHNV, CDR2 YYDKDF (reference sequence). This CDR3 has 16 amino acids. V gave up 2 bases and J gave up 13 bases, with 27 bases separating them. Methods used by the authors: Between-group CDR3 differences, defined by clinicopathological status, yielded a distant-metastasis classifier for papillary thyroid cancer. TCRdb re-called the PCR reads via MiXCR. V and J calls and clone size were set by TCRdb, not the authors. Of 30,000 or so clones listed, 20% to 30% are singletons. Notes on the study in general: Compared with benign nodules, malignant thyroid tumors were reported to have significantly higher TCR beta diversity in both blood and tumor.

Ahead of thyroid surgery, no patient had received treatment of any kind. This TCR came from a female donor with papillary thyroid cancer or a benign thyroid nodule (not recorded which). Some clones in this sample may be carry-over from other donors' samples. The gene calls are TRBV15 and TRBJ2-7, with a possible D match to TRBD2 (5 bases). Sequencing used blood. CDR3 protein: CATSRILSETNKTSYF. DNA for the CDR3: TGTGCCACCAGCAGAATACTGTCCGAGACTAATAAGACCTCTTACTTC. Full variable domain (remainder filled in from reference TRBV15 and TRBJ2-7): DAMVIQNPRYQVTQFGKPVTLSCSQTLNHNVMYWYQQKSSQAPKLLFHYYDKDFNNEADTPDNFQSRRPNTSFCFLDIRSPGLGDTAMYLCATSRILSETNKTSYFGPGTRLTVT.